Below are 27 T cell receptor beta chains sequenced from a single sample in a study of response to subunit inactivated influenza vaccine (dated by TCRdb to 2017 to 2018). Libraries were made using RT-PCR. Sequencer: Illumina HiSeq 2500. TCRdb itself trimmed the public reads at Q25 with fastp, ran MiXCR and retained productive beta chains. Here each entry gathers all rows of one CDR3 protein and keeps the most common genes and DNA. In this sample the table shows roughly 520,000 distinct CDR3 sequences, about 25% of which occur a single time. The ten largest account for around 1.8% of the sample. This material consisted of CD4+ T cells sorted from PBMCs, taken more than 4 days after vaccination. The source is a man aged 50-59 years who received an inactivated influenza vaccine. Donor details come from another sample of the same person, matched by shared clones.

This clonotype was seen more than once but under ten times. V usage is TRBV10-3 and J usage is TRBJ2-1; 12 bases fit TRBD2. The CDR3 contains 15 residues. V shed 2 bases and J 6 bases; nucleotides not matched to a gene: 2. Per germline, CDR1 ENHRY and CDR2 SYGVKD. CDR3 nucleotides: TGTGCCATCAGTGAGCGGACTAGCGGGGTCAATGAGCAGTTCTTC. Protein product: CAISERTSGVNEQFF.

DNA of the CDR3: TGTGCCAGCAGCTACCCGGGACAGCCTGGGAGTGGCTACACCTTC. Translating it yields CASSYPGQPGSGYTF. The chain is built from TRBV6-5 and TRBJ1-2; 7 bases align to TRBD1. This CDR3 region has 15 residues. Losses at the gene ends were 6 bases for V and 7 bases for J; bases not matched to a gene: 14. Germline CDR1 and CDR2: MNHEY and SVGAGI.

This clonotype was counted a few times. The chain is built from TRBV5-1 and TRBJ2-7; no reliable D call. The ends were cut back, 4 bases at V and 7 bases at J, with 18 bases in the middle. The CDR3 covers 14 residues. CDR1 is SGHRS and CDR2 is YFSETQ in the germline V gene. The CDR3 nucleotides read TGCGCCAGCAGCAGCAGCGTCGACCGTTGGGAGCAGTACTTC. It specifies CASSSSVDRWEQYF. The whole variable domain, filled in from reference TRBV5-1 and TRBJ2-7, reads KAGVTQTPRYLIKTRGQQVTLSCSPISGHRSVSWYQQTPGQGLQFLFEYFSETQRNKGNFPGRFSGRQFSNSRSEMNVSTLELGDSALYLCASSSSVDRWEQYFGPGTRLTVT.

J is TRBJ2-2 and V is TRBV29-1, with 8 bases that match TRBD2. With V trimmed by 4 bases and J by 0 bases, 1 base remained unmatched. Germline-derived CDR1 and CDR2 are SQVTM and ANQGSEA. The CDR3 runs 14 residues. The CDR3 DNA reads TGCAGCGTTGGACTAGCGCCGAACACCGGGGAGCTGTTTTTT. Its protein product is CSVGLAPNTGELFF.

This clonotype was recorded many times. The chain employs TRBV7-2 and TRBJ1-4; 8 bases are shared with TRBD1. CDR1 and CDR2 from the germline V gene are SGHTA and FQGNSA. CDR3 size: 15 residues. With 0 bases clipped from V and 8 bases from J, the junction kept 5 bases outside the gene matches. The CDR3 spells CASSLADRGVEKLFF. Here the CDR3 DNA reads TGTGCCAGCAGCTTAGCAGACAGGGGAGTCGAAAAACTGTTTTTT.

The V gene is TRBV28, the J gene TRBJ2-7; TRBD1 or TRBD2 may be the D gene (5 bases each). This CDR3 contains 13 residues. Per the germline V gene, CDR1 is MDHEN and CDR2 is SYDVKM. Trimming took off 8 bases at V and 1 base at J, with 12 bases between the two ends. The CDR3 DNA follows: TGTGCCAGCTACCCGGGGCAGTCCTACGAGCAGTACTTC. Protein sequence: CASYPGQSYEQYF.

The V gene is TRBV6-1, the J gene TRBJ2-2, with 8 bases that match TRBD1. Germline loops: CDR1 MNHNS, CDR2 SASEGT. Trimming took 6 bases from V and 0 from J; bases not matched to a gene: 3. This CDR3 contains 15 residues. The CDR3 nucleotides read TGTGCCAGCAGCGGACAGGGCCCGAACACCGGGGAGCTGTTTTTT. Translating it yields CASSGQGPNTGELFF.

The V gene is TRBV10-3, the J gene TRBJ1-2, with D unclear. CDR3 length equals 14 residues. The germline V and J ends were trimmed by 4 bases and 3 bases, with 12 bases remaining between them. Germline V gives CDR1 ENHRY, CDR2 SYGVKD. This chain's CDR3 is CAISVEDRYYGYTF. CDR3 bases: TGTGCCATCAGTGTAGAGGACCGGTACTATGGCTACACCTTC.

This clonotype appeared a few times. In DNA form, the CDR3 reads TGTGCCAGCACCCCGGGGGTCCTCAGAGGACAGCCCCAGCATTTT. Amino acids: CASTPGVLRGQPQHF. The chain employs TRBV12-3 or TRBV12-4 and TRBJ1-5; TRBD1 might be the D (5 bases). The CDR3 loop spans 15 amino acids. V lost 7 bases to trimming and J lost 7 bases, with 20 bases between them.

The CDR3 DNA is TGCAGCGTTGACAGGAGATACAATGAGCAGTTCTTC. It yields the protein CSVDRRYNEQFF. The V gene is TRBV29-1, the J gene TRBJ2-1, with D hard to call. Trimming left V 3 bases short and J 4 bases short, with 7 bases between. Germline CDR1 and CDR2: SQVTM and ANQGSEA. The CDR3 has 12 amino acids.

The V and J genes are TRBV29-1 and TRBJ1-5; no firm D call. The CDR3 consists of 15 residues. Germline lookup yields CDR1 SQVTM and CDR2 ANQGSEA. Trimming left V 5 bases short and J 0 bases short, with 14 bases between. CDR3 coding DNA: TGCAGCGTTTCATTGGGCGGGAATAGCAATCAGCCCCAGCATTTT. It encodes CSVSLGGNSNQPQHF.

The chain links TRBV11-2 to TRBJ2-7, with 12 bases aligning to TRBD2. The CDR3 has 18 residues. Germline V gives CDR1 SGHAT, CDR2 FQNNGV. Trimming at V came to 2 bases and at J to 2 bases, leaving 10 bases not matched to a gene. The CDR3 loop is CASSLTQGLAGGPYEQYF. DNA for the CDR3: TGTGCCAGCAGCTTAACCCAGGGCCTAGCGGGGGGGCCCTACGAGCAGTACTTC.

The chain is built from TRBV4-2 and TRBJ1-1; D is unresolved. The CDR3 length is 16 residues. The V end lost 0 bases, the J end lost 1 base, and 12 bases lay between the germline ends. Germline V lookup: CDR1 LGHNA, CDR2 YNFKEQ. The CDR3 coding sequence is TGTGCCAGCAGCCAAGAGCGCGTGGCGGGGAACACTGAAGCTTTCTTT. As protein: CASSQERVAGNTEAFF.

This clonotype was seen repeatedly, ten times or more. V and J are TRBV29-1 and TRBJ1-1; D is unclear. Germline V gene sequence: CDR1 SQVTM, CDR2 ANQGSEA. Trimming pared 4 bases from V and 2 bases from J, leaving 5 bases between. The CDR3 has 11 amino acids. The CDR3 loop is CSVGPNTEAFF. Here the CDR3 DNA reads TGCAGCGTTGGCCCCAACACTGAAGCTTTCTTT.

A few counts support this clonotype. The chain has TRBV12-3 or TRBV12-4 and TRBJ1-6; D remains ambiguous. V was shortened by 6 bases and J by 8 bases, with 8 bases between the two germline ends. The CDR3 length is 12 residues. The CDR3 coding sequence is TGTGCCAGCAGAACTAGAGATTCACCCCTCCACTTT. Protein product: CASRTRDSPLHF.

This clonotype was detected a few times. Germline is not matched at one junction end, which may reflect a read error. The genes are TRBV10-3 and TRBJ2-7; 9 positions match TRBD2. The CDR3 contains 13 residues. Germline V gene sequence: CDR1 ENHRY, CDR2 SYGVKD. For the CDR3, the DNA is TGTGCCATCAGTGAGTCGCCTAGCGGGACATTCGGCTTC. Residues: CAISESPSGTFGF.

This chain joins TRBV12-1 and TRBJ2-6; the tabulated D call, TRBD1, remains unverified against the DNA. TRBV12-1 is a pseudogene segment. The CDR3 extends over 20 amino acids. CDR3 residues: CASSPSPRVPGIGGANVLTF. CDR3 bases: TGTGCCAGCAGCCCGAGCCCTCGGGTTCCAGGGATAGGGGGGGCCAACGTCCTGACTTTC.

The chain links TRBV20-1 to TRBJ2-7; 10 nucleotides align to TRBD2. CDR1 is DFQATT and CDR2 is SNEGSKA in the germline V gene (reference sequence). CDR3 length equals 15 residues. The J segment lost 3 bases and the V segment lost 0 bases, leaving 5 bases of the junction unmatched. In nucleotides, the CDR3 is TGCAGTGCTAGAGATATTCTAGCGGGGGACTACGAGCAGTACTTC. Protein product: CSARDILAGDYEQYF.

This clonotype came up a few times. This sequence joins TRBV5-1 and TRBJ2-1; no firm D call. The V gene lost 2 bases and the J gene lost 7 bases, with 13 bases spanning the gap. Germline V gene sequence: CDR1 SGHRS, CDR2 YFSETQ. The CDR3 has 14 residues. CDR3 residues: CASSFGSRKNEQFF. In DNA, the CDR3 is TGCGCCAGCAGCTTCGGATCCCGTAAGAATGAGCAGTTCTTC.

Here the CDR3 reads CASSFSGPGTGQPQHF. In nucleotides, the CDR3 is TGTGCCAGCAGCTTCTCTGGACCAGGTACAGGTCAGCCCCAGCATTTT. This chain uses TRBV5-5 with TRBJ1-5, with a tentative D call TRBD1 (5 bases). V was shortened by 2 bases and J by 6 bases, with 18 bases between the two germline ends. Germline V gene sequence: CDR1 SGHKS, CDR2 YYEKEE (reference sequence). This CDR3 spans 16 amino acids.

This clonotype has only a few counts. The chain links TRBV4-2 to TRBJ2-7, with D perhaps being TRBD1 or TRBD2 (6 bases each). There are 15 residues in the CDR3. V was clipped by 1 base and J by 4 bases, with 14 bases between them. Germline assignment: CDR1 LGHNA and CDR2 YNFKEQ. The CDR3 region has the DNA TGTGCCAGCAGCCAAGTAAAGGGGGGCTTTTACGAGCAGTACTTC. Residues: CASSQVKGGFYEQYF.

The chain uses TRBV4-1 and TRBJ2-7; 12 bases align to TRBD1. Germline V lookup: CDR1 MGHRA, CDR2 YSYEKL. The trim removed 2 bases at V and 6 bases at J, leaving 14 bases unmatched. There are 18 residues in the CDR3. The CDR3 loop is CASSQHIRIGTGGAEQYF. CDR3 DNA sequence: TGCGCCAGCAGCCAACACATAAGGATCGGGACAGGGGGCGCCGAGCAGTACTTC.

The chain links TRBV20-1 to TRBJ2-3; 9 bases agree with TRBD2. J gave up 3 bases and V 3 bases, and 10 bases lay outside the gene matches. Per germline, CDR1 DFQATT and CDR2 SNEGSKA (reference sequence). The CDR3 totals 16 residues. The CDR3 protein is CSARPRAAGGTDTQYF. DNA of the CDR3: TGCAGTGCTAGGCCCCGAGCAGCGGGAGGAACAGATACGCAGTATTTT.

The chain recombines TRBV5-1 with TRBJ2-3; D ambiguous. The CDR3 is 14 amino acids. Trimming removed 0 bases from V and 5 bases from J, with 10 bases in between. Germline V gene data show CDR1 as SGHRS and CDR2 as YFSETQ. CDR3 amino acids: CASSLAEIGDTQYF. The CDR3 DNA reads as TGCGCCAGCAGCTTGGCCGAAATTGGAGATACGCAGTATTTT.

The chain has TRBV20-1 and TRBJ2-7; TRBD2 aligns across 7 bases. Germline assignment: CDR1 DFQATT and CDR2 SNEGSKA (reference sequence). Losses at the gene ends were 0 bases for V and 4 bases for J; bases not matched to a gene: 9. This CDR3 has 15 residues. The CDR3 loop reads CSARDRGRENYEQYF. For the CDR3, the DNA is TGCAGTGCTAGAGATCGCGGGCGGGAGAATTACGAGCAGTACTTC.

The genes are TRBV10-3 and TRBJ2-7; D may be TRBD1 or TRBD2 (7 bases each). CDR1 ENHRY and CDR2 SYGVKD come from the germline V gene. This CDR3 is 12 amino acids long. This CDR3 is CAAGGVAYEQYF. CDR3 in DNA: TGTGCTGCAGGGGGGGTTGCCTACGAGCAGTACTTC.

This rearrangement joins TRBV29-1 to TRBJ2-7, with D perhaps matching TRBD1 (5 bases). The length of the CDR3 is 12 residues. Deletions cut 4 bases from V and 1 base from J, with 8 bases between. CDR1 and CDR2 from the germline V gene are SQVTM and ANQGSEA. The CDR3 region has the DNA TGCAGCGTTGGACAGTTTTCCTACGAGCAGTACTTC. This translates into CSVGQFSYEQYF.